This TCR beta chain comes out of a study of the immune and genomic landscape of osteosarcoma (dated by TCRdb to 2018 to 2020). At the level of the whole study: The overall cohort comprised 48 pediatric and adult patients with high-grade osteosarcoma, with a median age at diagnosis of approximately 28 years (range about 5-90). The goal of the study was to explain why immune checkpoint inhibitors show limited clinical activity in osteosarcoma. To characterize the osteosarcoma immunogenomic landscape, TCR sequencing results were integrated with transcriptome, protein array and immunostaining data. The cohort was enriched for poor-risk disease, as unfavorable pathologic response to standard therapy was shown in under 80% of the cohort and approximately 69% of the cohort were deceased. In the overall cohort, over 45% of patients were male, and roughly 79% had localized disease at diagnosis. Osteosarcoma specimens were profiled with whole genome, RNA and T-cell receptor sequencing plus immunohistochemistry and reverse phase protein arrays so that immunogenic potential could be defined. Three patients contributed a couple of samples from the same tumor site. Broader findings and caveats from the paper: Clonality benchmarks came from external normal skin and healthy peripheral blood data rather than matched normal tissue. In five cases, a single hyperexpanded clone dominated the repertoire, and each of these five cases had fewer than 100 T-cell clonotypes. Higher TCR productive clonality was observed in the immune-hot C3 cluster than in the cold C1 cluster, although TCR productive clonality remained low overall. Overall, productive TCR clonality was low, with a mean of 0.09 and a maximum of 0.3, which suggests limited clonal expansion of T cells. Matched blood was collected from only two patients, alongside the frozen tumor specimens. Sample size was not determined by any statistical method, because osteosarcoma is rare and every possible sample was collected.

TCR beta chain CDR3 regions were immunosequenced using the ImmunoSEQ Assay (Adaptive Biotechnologies). The original methods were these. The ImmunoSEQ Analyzer platform was used to export TCRB rearrangements, read counts, read proportions and gene usage. T-cell clonality was calculated from productive rearrangements as 1 minus Pielou's evenness. In the clonal space homeostasis analysis, clonotypes were sorted into rare, small, medium, large or hyperexpanded (0.01 to 1 of the repertoire) bins. TCR productive clonality was compared across immune clusters C1, C2 and C3 using the Wilcoxon rank sum test. TCRdb holds this immuneACCESS table with in-frame rearrangements only. Some clones are missing; in checked studies, unresolved V genes explain under half, and the rest has no known cause. V and J calls and clone size are given by that table; D and trimming were obtained from the DNA. Here the sample has over a thousand clones; around 79% occur a single time. The top ten clones comprise more than 8% of the sample.

A word on this clone: Its cognate antigen has yet to be identified. Per-base qualities were not stored, and no clone one base away is much larger.

Reading the germline V gene gives CDR1 SGHVS and CDR2 FNYEAQ. Compared with germline, V lacks 5 bases and J lacks 5 bases; bases without a gene match: 12. The CDR3 numbers 16 residues from cysteine through phenylalanine. Of all the DNA, just the CDR3 is kept, 48 bases in frame from base 1. Post-treatment primary, local recurrence and metastasis tumors from poor-prognosis patients were used as specimens. The chain is encoded by TRBV7-6 joined to TRBJ2-5; 9 bases in between match TRBD1. This clonotype was sampled from a man younger than 45 with osteosarcoma. The age is the age at diagnosis. Sequencing was carried out using primary tumor tissue from the femur. Interpreted using the paper, the cell subset or site label stands for: resected primary osteosarcoma tumor. The CDR3 region has the sequence CASSRYARTGVETQYF. DNA sequence: TGTGCCAGCAGCCGGTACGCCCGGACAGGGGTTGAGACCCAGTACTTC.